These 17 T cell receptor beta chains share one sample of origin, sequenced in a study of blood T cell repertoires in COVID-19. Sequencing used immunoSEQ multiplex PCR; TCRdb keeps in-frame clones, though not all of them. The table lists hundreds of thousands of clones, nearly 90% of them singletons. What was sequenced was peripheral blood. These receptors were collected from a woman in her 40s with COVID-19, enrolled during active disease.

The rearrangement joins TRBV7-2 to TRBJ2-1, with 10 bases identical to TRBD2. V shed 4 bases and J 9 bases; nucleotides not matched to a gene: 9. The CDR3 contains 15 residues. Germline lookup yields CDR1 SGHTA and CDR2 FQGNSA. This chain's CDR3 is CASSSLAGVRSEQFF. The CDR3 coding sequence is TGTGCCAGCAGCTCCCTAGCGGGAGTCCGGAGTGAGCAGTTCTTC.

The chain carries TRBV19 and TRBJ1-1; weak D call: TRBD1 (5 bases). The CDR3 covers 14 residues. V was pared by 3 bases and J by 3 bases, with 11 bases between. Germline V gives CDR1 LNHDA, CDR2 SQIVND (reference sequence). The CDR3 sequence is CASSIWGKHTEAFF. CDR3 nucleotides: TGTGCCAGTAGTATTTGGGGCAAACACACTGAAGCTTTCTTT.

This rearrangement joins TRBV9 to TRBJ1-1; TRBD1 might be the D (5 bases). CDR3 length: 16 residues. Germline V gives CDR1 SGDLS, CDR2 YYNGEE. The V and J ends lost 1 base and 1 base respectively, with 14 bases between them. CDR3 residues: CASSVISGAGNTEAFF. The CDR3 DNA reads TGTGCCAGCAGCGTAATTAGCGGGGCCGGGAACACTGAAGCTTTCTTT.

V and J are TRBV5-5 and TRBJ2-7; TRBD1 agrees at 8 bases. Trimming cost V 0 bases and J 1 base; bases outside gene matches: 12. CDR3 length: 18 amino acids. Germline CDR1 is SGHKS and CDR2 is YYEKEE (reference sequence). The CDR3: CASSLAPGTGANSYEQYF. Written as DNA, the CDR3 is TGTGCCAGCAGCTTGGCCCCCGGGACAGGAGCGAATTCCTACGAGCAGTACTTC.

The genes are TRBV30 and TRBJ1-5; TRBD1 agrees at 8 bases. J was trimmed by 4 bases and V by 2 bases; bases with no gene match: 4. This CDR3 region has 14 residues. The germline V gene has CDR1 GTSNPN and CDR2 SVGIG (reference sequence). The CDR3 region is CAWSWTGLNQPQHF. CDR3 nucleotide sequence: TGTGCCTGGAGTTGGACAGGGCTTAATCAGCCCCAGCATTTT.

The chain recombines TRBV3-1 (or the pseudogene TRBV3-2) with TRBJ2-1, with TRBD2 identical over 11 bases. The CDR3 length is 15 residues. Germline loops: CDR1 LGHDT, CDR2 YNNKEL (reference sequence). The junction had 5 bases not matched to a gene; V was cut back by 4 bases and J by 6 bases. CDR3 amino acids: CASSLTSGGANEQFF. The DNA of the CDR3 is TGTGCCAGCAGCCTCACTAGCGGGGGAGCCAATGAGCAGTTCTTC.

The chain recombines TRBV5-8 with TRBJ2-3; D not resolved. Germline V gene lookup returns CDR1 SGHTS and CDR2 YDEGEE. V lost 2 bases, J lost 4 bases, and 5 bases lay in between. This CDR3 is 12 amino acids long. CDR3 sequence (DNA): TGTGCCAGCAGCTTTGACTCAGATACGCAGTATTTT. It is translated as CASSFDSDTQYF.

This clone was detected only once. This CDR3 reads CASSVHPGSLTDTQYF. The CDR3 coding sequence is TGTGCCAGCAGTGTCCATCCAGGGTCCCTAACAGATACGCAGTATTTT. V is TRBV6-4 and J is TRBJ2-3; possible D gene TRBD1, 5 bases. V dropped 4 bases and J dropped 3 bases, with 17 bases sitting between them. CDR3 size: 16 residues. CDR1 and CDR2 (germline): MRHNA, SNTAGT.

V and J are TRBV5-1 and TRBJ1-3; D ambiguous. The CDR3 loop spans 15 amino acids. Trimming removed 4 bases from V and 1 base from J, with 12 bases in between. Germline V gene sequence: CDR1 SGHRS, CDR2 YFSETQ. The CDR3: CASSQESRSGNTIYF. In nucleotides, the CDR3 is TGCGCCAGCAGCCAAGAGTCGCGATCTGGAAACACCATATATTTT. Combining the CDR3 with reference TRBV5-1 and TRBJ1-3 gives the whole variable domain KAGVTQTPRYLIKTRGQQVTLSCSPISGHRSVSWYQQTPGQGLQFLFEYFSETQRNKGNFPGRFSGRQFSNSRSEMNVSTLELGDSALYLCASSQESRSGNTIYFGEGSWLTVV.

The CDR3 nucleotides read TGTGCCAGCAGCGCTAGCCGCCTTCGACAGGGCAGTTCACCCCTCCACTTT. It is translated as CASSASRLRQGSSPLHF. The chain couples TRBV9 to TRBJ1-6; 7 bases agree with TRBD1. Germline lookup yields CDR1 SGDLS and CDR2 YYNGEE. This CDR3 region has 17 residues. Germline trimming cut 3 bases from V and 9 bases from J; bases unmatched to any gene: 15.

The chain has TRBV27 and TRBJ1-1; D gene ambiguous. Germline CDR1 and CDR2: MNHEY and SMNVEV (reference sequence). The V end lost 0 bases, the J end lost 1 base, and 12 bases lay between the germline ends. This CDR3 has 16 residues. The CDR3 spells CASSLSTYGSNTEAFF. CDR3 sequence (DNA): TGTGCCAGCAGTTTATCGACTTACGGATCGAACACTGAAGCTTTCTTT.

The chain is built from TRBV7-9 and TRBJ1-1; TRBD1 matches 12 bases. The CDR3 runs to 17 residues. The germline V gene has CDR1 SEHNR and CDR2 FQNEAQ (reference sequence). Trimming at V came to 5 bases and at J to 3 bases, leaving 10 bases not matched to a gene. The CDR3 bases are TGTGCCAGCAGCGAGGGACAGGGGGCAGGTTGGGACACTGAAGCTTTCTTT. Protein sequence: CASSEGQGAGWDTEAFF.

This clone was seen only a few times. The chain couples TRBV29-1 to TRBJ1-2; 7 bases line up with TRBD1. CDR3 length equals 14 residues. Germline CDR1 SQVTM, CDR2 ANQGSEA. Germline trimming cut 5 bases from V and 2 bases from J; bases unmatched to any gene: 8. CDR3 loop: CSVSAGGSNYGYTF. The CDR3 nucleotides read TGCAGCGTTTCAGCAGGGGGATCAAACTATGGCTACACCTTC.

The rearrangement links TRBV10-3 to TRBJ2-7, with D hard to call. Trimming removed 3 bases from V and 2 bases from J, with 8 bases in between. The CDR3 spans 13 residues. In germline, CDR1 is ENHRY, CDR2 SYGVKD. The CDR3 sequence is CAISEKRAYEQYF. CDR3 in DNA: TGTGCCATCAGTGAAAAGAGAGCCTACGAGCAGTACTTC.

The CDR3 protein is CASSLKVKERGVPSYEQYF. The CDR3 region has the DNA TGTGCCAGCAGCTTAAAGGTGAAGGAGCGGGGGGTTCCCTCCTACGAGCAGTACTTC. This rearrangement joins TRBV7-6 to TRBJ2-7; TRBD2 aligns across 9 bases. From germline, CDR1 is SGHVS and CDR2 FNYEAQ. The CDR3 length is 19 residues. Trimming removed 2 bases from V and 0 bases from J; junction bases left unmatched: 14.

This chain joins TRBV9 and TRBJ1-4; no reliable D call. CDR1 SGDLS and CDR2 YYNGEE come from the germline V gene. CDR3 size: 15 residues. V was pared by 0 bases and J by 5 bases, with 11 bases between. The CDR3 nucleotides are TGTGCCAGCAGCGTAGCCCGGGGAATGAATGAAAAACTGTTTTTT. Translating gives CASSVARGMNEKLFF.

The gene calls are TRBV23-1 and TRBJ1-1, with D perhaps TRBD1 (5 bases). TRBV23-1 qualifies as an ORF whose function is uncertain. This CDR3 has 17 residues. Trimming left V 7 bases short and J 0 bases short, with 21 bases between. CDR3 bases: TGCGCCAGCACTCCATTGAGACAGCACCACATGAACACTGAAGCTTTCTTT. Translating gives CASTPLRQHHMNTEAFF.